The 13 T cell receptor beta chains given below trace back to one sample, sequenced in a study of T cell responses to AZD1222 COVID-19 vaccine. Using immunoSEQ multiplex PCR, the repertoire was profiled, and TCRdb retains in-frame clones only, with some absent. The data hold some 92,000 clones, with about nine tenths observed a single time. Sequences were derived from peripheral blood, sampled on day 0 of AZD1222 vaccination. The receptor source for this set is an adult in good health.

The J gene is TRBJ1-2, the V gene TRBV6-4, with 8 bases matching TRBD1. In germline, CDR1 is MRHNA, CDR2 SNTAGT. V shed 1 base, J shed 8 bases, and the junction held 12 bases outside the gene matches. The CDR3 is 16 amino acids. The CDR3 nucleotides are TGTGCCAGCAGTGACTTCTGGACAGGGTATATGGACGGCTACACCTTC. It is translated as CASSDFWTGYMDGYTF.

V is TRBV25-1 and J is TRBJ2-7; D not resolved. CDR1 and CDR2 from the germline V gene are MGHDK and SYGVNS. The CDR3 runs 15 residues. Trimming removed 3 bases at V and 0 bases at J, with 12 bases between. The CDR3 reads CASSDGWVDSYEQYF. The CDR3, as DNA: TGTGCCAGCAGTGACGGTTGGGTAGACTCCTACGAGCAGTACTTC.

This clone has only one observation. This sequence joins TRBV13 and TRBJ1-2; 11 nucleotides line up with TRBD1. This CDR3 is built from 14 residues. Germline lookup yields CDR1 PRHDT and CDR2 FYEKMQ (reference sequence). J gave up 7 bases and V 5 bases, and 6 bases lay outside the gene matches. CDR3 nucleotide sequence: TGTGCCAGCAGCCCCGGGACAGGGGGGCCTGGCTACACCTTC. Protein sequence: CASSPGTGGPGYTF.

This clone was seen a handful of times. This chain uses TRBV19 with TRBJ1-5; D call uncertain. Germline-derived CDR1 and CDR2 are LNHDA and SQIVND (reference sequence). With 5 bases removed from V and 4 bases from J, the gap between germline ends came to 6 bases. CDR3 size: 12 residues. The CDR3 here is CASSLRNQPQHF. In DNA form, the CDR3 reads TGTGCCAGTAGTTTGAGAAATCAGCCCCAGCATTTT.

This rearrangement joins TRBV4-1 to TRBJ1-6, with D maybe TRBD1 (5 bases). The CDR3 length is 14 residues. The V end was cut by 10 bases, the J end by 8 bases, with 18 bases between. Looked up from germline, CDR1 is MGHRA and CDR2 is YSYEKL. CDR3 in DNA: TGCGCCACCAGAAGCCCCCGGGACGATTCACCCCTCCACTTT. Its protein product is CATRSPRDDSPLHF.

The chain links TRBV19 to TRBJ2-4, with 10 positions matching TRBD2. Losses at the gene ends were 0 bases for V and 7 bases for J; bases not matched to a gene: 6. CDR3 length: 16 residues. CDR1 is LNHDA, CDR2 SQIVND, per germline (reference sequence). CDR3 loop: CASSIDPSGSVNIQYF. The CDR3 DNA reads as TGTGCCAGTAGTATAGATCCTAGCGGGAGTGTGAACATTCAGTACTTC. The complete variable domain, with remaining parts taken from reference TRBV19 and TRBJ2-4, reads DGGITQSPKYLFRKEGQNVTLSCEQNLNHDAMYWYRQDPGQGLRLIYYSQIVNDFQKGDIAEGYSVSREKKESFPLTVTSAQKNPTAFYLCASSIDPSGSVNIQYFGAGTRLSVL.

Judged by abundance, this clone is medium-sized. The V and J genes are TRBV19 and TRBJ1-2; D is possibly TRBD1 (6 bases). Germline V gives CDR1 LNHDA, CDR2 SQIVND (reference sequence). The V end lost 9 bases, the J end lost 5 bases, and 10 bases lay between the germline ends. There are 11 residues in the CDR3. CDR3 nucleotides: TGTGCCAGCCTGGACAGTTATGGCTACACCTTC. This sequence encodes CASLDSYGYTF.

This clone occurred once. J is TRBJ2-1 and V is TRBV5-4, with TRBD2 matching over 9 bases. CDR1 and CDR2 from the germline V gene are SGHNT and YYREEE (reference sequence). The CDR3 loop spans 17 amino acids. The J segment lost 0 bases and the V segment lost 4 bases, leaving 8 bases of the junction unmatched. The CDR3 loop reads CASSGGQLAGSYNEQFF. The CDR3 DNA follows: TGTGCCAGCAGCGGAGGCCAACTAGCGGGCTCCTACAATGAGCAGTTCTTC.

The rearrangement links TRBV10-3 to TRBJ2-7; no reliable D call. Germline lookup yields CDR1 ENHRY and CDR2 SYGVKD. The CDR3 spans 14 residues. V dropped 7 bases and J dropped 0 bases, with 13 bases sitting between them. The CDR3 reads CAIKPESVSYEQYF. DNA of the CDR3: TGTGCCATCAAGCCGGAGTCGGTCTCCTACGAGCAGTACTTC.

The chain couples TRBV14 to TRBJ2-7; TRBD1 or TRBD2 may be the D gene (5 bases each). The CDR3 spans 14 residues. Trimming left V 0 bases short and J 7 bases short, with 13 bases between. In germline, CDR1 is SGHDN, CDR2 FVKESK. The CDR3 protein is CASSQEGDQREQYF. The CDR3 nucleotides read TGTGCCAGCAGCCAAGAAGGGGACCAAAGGGAGCAGTACTTC.

This chain uses TRBV27 with TRBJ1-6; TRBD1 agrees at 8 bases. Losses at the gene ends were 3 bases for V and 7 bases for J; bases not matched to a gene: 5. The CDR3 runs 15 residues. Germline loops: CDR1 MNHEY, CDR2 SMNVEV (reference sequence). DNA for the CDR3: TGTGCCAGCAGTTTGGACAGGGTTAGCAATTCACCCCTCCACTTT. Translation: CASSLDRVSNSPLHF.

This clone was seen more than once but under ten times. This chain connects TRBV6-1 to TRBJ2-4; D might be TRBD1 (5 bases). Germline V gives CDR1 MNHNS, CDR2 SASEGT. There are 14 residues in the CDR3. V was clipped by 1 base and J by 8 bases, with 12 bases between them. CDR3 DNA: TGTGCCAGCAGTGAAGAAGGGGCTTGGGACATTCAGTACTTC. It encodes CASSEEGAWDIQYF.

This chain links TRBV10-3 with TRBJ2-3, with TRBD2 identical over 7 bases. V lost 7 bases, J lost 4 bases, and 11 bases stayed unmatched. The CDR3 consists of 15 residues. Germline V gene data show CDR1 as ENHRY and CDR2 as SYGVKD. DNA for the CDR3: TGTGCCATCACCCCGAGGCTAGCGGCGGCAGATACGCAGTATTTT. It yields the protein CAITPRLAAADTQYF.